This record covers a single T cell receptor (beta chain). The antigen is not known. CDR1 SNHLY and CDR2 FYNNEI come from the germline V gene. The J segment lost 5 bases and the V segment lost 5 bases, leaving 6 bases of the junction unmatched. The CDR3 covers 14 residues. This sample stems from a study of CD8 T cells in ankylosing spondylitis. Study-wide results and caveats: Seemingly characteristic of ankylosing spondylitis blood was a TCR beta motif consisting of 7 or 8 highly homologous variants. Enrichment of disease-linked clones was reportedly significant in matched ankylosing spondylitis synovial fluid. Reports of some motif variants in reactive arthritis synovial fluid and blood predate this one.

In TCRdb, the 5' RACE reads were re-called with MiXCR into one record per CDR3 protein. This sample has 300,000 to 400,000 distinct CDR3 sequences; roughly 14% occur once, and the top ten carry about 1.1%. Sequenced input: blood, either unsorted or a sorted T cell fraction (not recorded which). This chain links TRBV2 with TRBJ2-3; 8 bases align to TRBD2. The origin of this receptor is a male donor with ankylosing spondylitis or in good health (not recorded which). The CDR3 loop reads CASSTGGAGDTQYF. The DNA for the CDR3 is TGTGCCAGCAGTACCGGGGGGGCGGGAGATACGCAGTATTTT.